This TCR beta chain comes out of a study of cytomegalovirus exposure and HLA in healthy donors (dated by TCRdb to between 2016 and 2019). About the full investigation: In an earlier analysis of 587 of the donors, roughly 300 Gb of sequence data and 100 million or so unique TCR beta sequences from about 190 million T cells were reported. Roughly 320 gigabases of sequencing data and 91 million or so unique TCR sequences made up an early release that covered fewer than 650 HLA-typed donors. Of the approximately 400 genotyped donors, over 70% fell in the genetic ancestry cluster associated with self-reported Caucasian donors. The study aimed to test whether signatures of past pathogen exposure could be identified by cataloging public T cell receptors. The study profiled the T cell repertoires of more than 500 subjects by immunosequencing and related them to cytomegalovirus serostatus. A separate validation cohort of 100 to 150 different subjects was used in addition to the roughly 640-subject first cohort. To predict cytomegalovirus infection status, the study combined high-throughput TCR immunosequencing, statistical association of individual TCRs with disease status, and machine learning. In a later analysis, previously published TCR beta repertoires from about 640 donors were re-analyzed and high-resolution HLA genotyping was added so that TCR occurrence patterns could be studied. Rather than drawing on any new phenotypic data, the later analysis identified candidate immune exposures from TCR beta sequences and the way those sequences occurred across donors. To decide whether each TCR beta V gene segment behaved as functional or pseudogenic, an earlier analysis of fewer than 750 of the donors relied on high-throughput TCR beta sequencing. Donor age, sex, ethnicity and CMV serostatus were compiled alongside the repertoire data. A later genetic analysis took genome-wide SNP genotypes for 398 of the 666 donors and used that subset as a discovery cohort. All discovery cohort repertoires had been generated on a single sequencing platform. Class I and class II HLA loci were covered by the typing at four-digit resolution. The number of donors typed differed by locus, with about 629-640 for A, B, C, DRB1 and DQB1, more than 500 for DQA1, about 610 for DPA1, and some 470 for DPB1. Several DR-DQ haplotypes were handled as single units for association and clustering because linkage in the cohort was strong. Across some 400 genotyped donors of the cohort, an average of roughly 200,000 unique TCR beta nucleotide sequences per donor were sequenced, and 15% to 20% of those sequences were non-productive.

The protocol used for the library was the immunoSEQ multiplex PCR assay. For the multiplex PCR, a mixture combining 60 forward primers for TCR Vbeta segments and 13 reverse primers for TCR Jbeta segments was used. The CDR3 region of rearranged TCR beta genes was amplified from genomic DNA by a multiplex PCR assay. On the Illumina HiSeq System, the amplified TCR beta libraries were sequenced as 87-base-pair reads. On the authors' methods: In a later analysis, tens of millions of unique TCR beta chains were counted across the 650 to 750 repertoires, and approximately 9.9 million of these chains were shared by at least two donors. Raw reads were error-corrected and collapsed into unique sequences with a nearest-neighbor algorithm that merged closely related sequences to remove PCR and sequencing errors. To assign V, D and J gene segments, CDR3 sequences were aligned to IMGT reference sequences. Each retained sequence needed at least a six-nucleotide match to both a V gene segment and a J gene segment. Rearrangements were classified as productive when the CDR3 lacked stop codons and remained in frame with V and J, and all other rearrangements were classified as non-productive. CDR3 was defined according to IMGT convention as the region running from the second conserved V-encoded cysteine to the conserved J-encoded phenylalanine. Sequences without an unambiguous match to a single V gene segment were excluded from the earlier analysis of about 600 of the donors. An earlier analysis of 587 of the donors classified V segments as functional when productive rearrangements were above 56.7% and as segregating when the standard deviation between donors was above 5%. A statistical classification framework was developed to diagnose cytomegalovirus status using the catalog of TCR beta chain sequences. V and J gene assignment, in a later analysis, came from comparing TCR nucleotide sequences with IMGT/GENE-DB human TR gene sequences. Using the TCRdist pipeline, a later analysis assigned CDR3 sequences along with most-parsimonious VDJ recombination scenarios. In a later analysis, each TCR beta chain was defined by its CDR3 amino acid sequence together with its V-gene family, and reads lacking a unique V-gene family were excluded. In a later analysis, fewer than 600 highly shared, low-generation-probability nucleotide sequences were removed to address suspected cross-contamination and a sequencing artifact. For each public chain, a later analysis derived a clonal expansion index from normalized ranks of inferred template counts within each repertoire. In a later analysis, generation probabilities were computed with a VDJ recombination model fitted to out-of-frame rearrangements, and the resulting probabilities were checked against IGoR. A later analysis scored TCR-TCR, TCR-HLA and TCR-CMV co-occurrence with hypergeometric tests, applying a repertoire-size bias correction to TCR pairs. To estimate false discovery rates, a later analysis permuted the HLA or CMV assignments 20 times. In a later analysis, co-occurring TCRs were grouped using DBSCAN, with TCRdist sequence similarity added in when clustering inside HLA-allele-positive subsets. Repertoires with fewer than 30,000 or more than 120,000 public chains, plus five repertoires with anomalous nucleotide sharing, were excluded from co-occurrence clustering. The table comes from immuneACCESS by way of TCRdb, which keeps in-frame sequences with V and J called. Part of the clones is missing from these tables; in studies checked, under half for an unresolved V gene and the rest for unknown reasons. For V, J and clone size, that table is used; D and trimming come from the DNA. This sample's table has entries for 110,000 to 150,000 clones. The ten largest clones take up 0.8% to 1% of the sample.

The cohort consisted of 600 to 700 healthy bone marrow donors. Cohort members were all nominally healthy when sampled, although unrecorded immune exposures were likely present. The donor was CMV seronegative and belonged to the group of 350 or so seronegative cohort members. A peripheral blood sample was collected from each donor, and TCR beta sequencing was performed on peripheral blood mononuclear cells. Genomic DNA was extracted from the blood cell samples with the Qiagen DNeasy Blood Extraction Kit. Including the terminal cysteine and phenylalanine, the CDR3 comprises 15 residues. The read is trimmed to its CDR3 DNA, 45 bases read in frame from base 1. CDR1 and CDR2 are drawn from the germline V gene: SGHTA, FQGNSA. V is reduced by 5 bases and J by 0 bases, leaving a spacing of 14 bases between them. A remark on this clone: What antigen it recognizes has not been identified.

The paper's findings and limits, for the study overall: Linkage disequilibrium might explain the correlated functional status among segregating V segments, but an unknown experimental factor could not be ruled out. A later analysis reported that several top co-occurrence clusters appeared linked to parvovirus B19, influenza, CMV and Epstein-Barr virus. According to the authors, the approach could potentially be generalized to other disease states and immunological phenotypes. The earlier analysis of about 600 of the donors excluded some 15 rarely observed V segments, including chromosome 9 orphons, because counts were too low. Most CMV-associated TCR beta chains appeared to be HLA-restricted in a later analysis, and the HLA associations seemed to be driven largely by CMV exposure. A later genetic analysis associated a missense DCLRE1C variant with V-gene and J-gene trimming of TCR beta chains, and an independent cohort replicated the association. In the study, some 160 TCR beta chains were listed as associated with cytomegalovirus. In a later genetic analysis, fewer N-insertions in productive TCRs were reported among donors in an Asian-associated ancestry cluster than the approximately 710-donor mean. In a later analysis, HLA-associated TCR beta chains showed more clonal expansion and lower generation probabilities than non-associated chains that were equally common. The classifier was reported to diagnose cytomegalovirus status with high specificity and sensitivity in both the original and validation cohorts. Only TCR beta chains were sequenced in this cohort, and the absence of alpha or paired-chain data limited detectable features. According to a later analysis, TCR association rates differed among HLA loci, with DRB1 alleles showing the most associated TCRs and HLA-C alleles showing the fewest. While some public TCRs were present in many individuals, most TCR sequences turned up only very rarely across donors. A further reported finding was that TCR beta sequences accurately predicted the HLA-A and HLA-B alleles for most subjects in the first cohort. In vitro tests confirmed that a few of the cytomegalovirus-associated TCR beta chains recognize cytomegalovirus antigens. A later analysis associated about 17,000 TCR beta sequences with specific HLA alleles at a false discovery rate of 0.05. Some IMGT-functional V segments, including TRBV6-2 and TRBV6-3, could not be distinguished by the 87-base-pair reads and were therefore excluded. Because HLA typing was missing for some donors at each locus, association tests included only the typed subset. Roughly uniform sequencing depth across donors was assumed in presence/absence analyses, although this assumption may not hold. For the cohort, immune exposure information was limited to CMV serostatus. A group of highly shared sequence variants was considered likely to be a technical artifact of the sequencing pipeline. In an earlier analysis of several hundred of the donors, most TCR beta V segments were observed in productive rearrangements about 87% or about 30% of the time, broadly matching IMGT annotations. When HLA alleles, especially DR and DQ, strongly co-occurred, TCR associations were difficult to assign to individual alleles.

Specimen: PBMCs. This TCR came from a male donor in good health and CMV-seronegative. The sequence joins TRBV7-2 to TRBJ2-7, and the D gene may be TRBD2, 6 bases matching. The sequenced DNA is TGTGCCAGCAGCCCCTCCGGGACTGCCTCCTACGAGCAGTACTTC. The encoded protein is CASSPSGTASYEQYF.